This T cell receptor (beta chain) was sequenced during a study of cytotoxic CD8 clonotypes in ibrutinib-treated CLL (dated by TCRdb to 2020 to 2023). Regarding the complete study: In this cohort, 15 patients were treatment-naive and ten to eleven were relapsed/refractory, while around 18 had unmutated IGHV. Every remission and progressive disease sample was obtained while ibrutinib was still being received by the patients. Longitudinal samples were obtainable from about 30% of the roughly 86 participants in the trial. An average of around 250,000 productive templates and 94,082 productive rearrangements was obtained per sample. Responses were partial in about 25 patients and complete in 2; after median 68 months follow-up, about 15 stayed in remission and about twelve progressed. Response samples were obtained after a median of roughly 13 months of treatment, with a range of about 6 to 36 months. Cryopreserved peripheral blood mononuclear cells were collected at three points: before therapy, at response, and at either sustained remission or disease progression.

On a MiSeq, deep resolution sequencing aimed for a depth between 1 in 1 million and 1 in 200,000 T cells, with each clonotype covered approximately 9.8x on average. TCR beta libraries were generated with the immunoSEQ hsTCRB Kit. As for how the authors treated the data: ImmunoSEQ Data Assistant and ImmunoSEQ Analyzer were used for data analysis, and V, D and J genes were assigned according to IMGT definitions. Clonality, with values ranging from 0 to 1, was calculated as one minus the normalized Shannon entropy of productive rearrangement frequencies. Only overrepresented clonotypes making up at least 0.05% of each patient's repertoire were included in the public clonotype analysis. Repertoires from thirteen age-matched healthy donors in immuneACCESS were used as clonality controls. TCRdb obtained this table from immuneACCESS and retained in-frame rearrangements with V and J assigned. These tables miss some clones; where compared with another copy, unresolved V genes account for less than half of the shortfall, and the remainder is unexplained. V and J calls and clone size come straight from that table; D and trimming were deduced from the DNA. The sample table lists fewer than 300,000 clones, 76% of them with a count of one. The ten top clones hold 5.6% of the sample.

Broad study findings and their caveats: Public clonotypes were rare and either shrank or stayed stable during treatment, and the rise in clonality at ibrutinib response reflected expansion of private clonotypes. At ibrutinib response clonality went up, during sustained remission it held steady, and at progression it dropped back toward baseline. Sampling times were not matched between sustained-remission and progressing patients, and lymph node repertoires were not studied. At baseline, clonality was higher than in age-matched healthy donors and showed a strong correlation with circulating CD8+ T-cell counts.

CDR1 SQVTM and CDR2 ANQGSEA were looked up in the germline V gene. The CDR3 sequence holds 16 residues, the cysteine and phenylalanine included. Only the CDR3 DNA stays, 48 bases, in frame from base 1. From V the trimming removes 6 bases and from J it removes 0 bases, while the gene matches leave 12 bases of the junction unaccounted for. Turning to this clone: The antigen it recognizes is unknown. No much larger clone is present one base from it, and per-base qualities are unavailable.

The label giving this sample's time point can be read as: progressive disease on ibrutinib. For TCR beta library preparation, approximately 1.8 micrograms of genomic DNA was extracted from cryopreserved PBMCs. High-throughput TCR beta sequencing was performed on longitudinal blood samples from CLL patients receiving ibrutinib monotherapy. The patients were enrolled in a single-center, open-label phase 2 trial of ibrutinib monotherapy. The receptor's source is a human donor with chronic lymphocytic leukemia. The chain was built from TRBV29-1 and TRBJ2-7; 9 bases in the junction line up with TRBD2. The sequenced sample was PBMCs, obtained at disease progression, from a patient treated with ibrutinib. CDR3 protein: CSVSLTSGFHSYEQYF. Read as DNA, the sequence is TGCAGCGTCTCCTTGACTAGCGGCTTTCACTCCTACGAGCAGTACTTC.